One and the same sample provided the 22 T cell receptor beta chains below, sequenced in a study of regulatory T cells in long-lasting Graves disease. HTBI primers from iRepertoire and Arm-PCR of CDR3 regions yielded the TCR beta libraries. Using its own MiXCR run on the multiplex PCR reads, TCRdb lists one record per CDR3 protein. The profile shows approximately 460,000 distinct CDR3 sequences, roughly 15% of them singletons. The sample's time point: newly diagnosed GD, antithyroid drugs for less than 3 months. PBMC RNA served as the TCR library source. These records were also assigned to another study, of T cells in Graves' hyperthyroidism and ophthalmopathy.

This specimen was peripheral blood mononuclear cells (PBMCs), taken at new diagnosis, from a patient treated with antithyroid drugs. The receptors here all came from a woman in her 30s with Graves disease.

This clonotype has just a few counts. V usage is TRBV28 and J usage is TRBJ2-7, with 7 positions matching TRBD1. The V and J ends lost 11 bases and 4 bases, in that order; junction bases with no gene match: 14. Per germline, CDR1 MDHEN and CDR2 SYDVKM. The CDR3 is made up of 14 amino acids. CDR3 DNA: TGTGCCCTTTCTAGGGACAGCCCCTCGTACGAGCAGTACTTC. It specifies CALSRDSPSYEQYF. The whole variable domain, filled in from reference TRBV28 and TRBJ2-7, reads DVKVTQSSRYLVKRTGEKVFLECVQDMDHENMFWYRQDPGLGLRLIYFSYDVKMKEKGDIPEGYSVSREKKERFSLILESASTNQTSMYLCALSRDSPSYEQYFGPGTRLTVT.

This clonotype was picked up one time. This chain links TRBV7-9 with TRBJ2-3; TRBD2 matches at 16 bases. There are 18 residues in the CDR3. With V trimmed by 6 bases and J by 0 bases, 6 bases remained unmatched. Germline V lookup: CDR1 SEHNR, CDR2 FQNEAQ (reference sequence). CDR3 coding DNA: TGTGCCAGCAGGGGGACTAGCGGGAGGGAAGACAGCACAGATACGCAGTATTTT. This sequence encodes CASRGTSGREDSTDTQYF.

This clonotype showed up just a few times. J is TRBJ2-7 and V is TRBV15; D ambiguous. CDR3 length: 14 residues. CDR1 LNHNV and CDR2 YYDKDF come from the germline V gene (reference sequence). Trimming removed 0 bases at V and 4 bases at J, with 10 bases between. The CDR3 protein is CATSREVLAYEQYF. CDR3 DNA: TGTGCCACCAGCAGAGAGGTCTTAGCTTACGAGCAGTACTTC.

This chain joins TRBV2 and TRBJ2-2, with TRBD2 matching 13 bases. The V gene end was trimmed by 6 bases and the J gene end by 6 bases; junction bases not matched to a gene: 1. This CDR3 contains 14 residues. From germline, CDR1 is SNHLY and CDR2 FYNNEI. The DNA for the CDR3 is TGTGCCAGCAGGGGACTAGCGGGACCCGGGGAGCTGTTTTTT. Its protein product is CASRGLAGPGELFF.

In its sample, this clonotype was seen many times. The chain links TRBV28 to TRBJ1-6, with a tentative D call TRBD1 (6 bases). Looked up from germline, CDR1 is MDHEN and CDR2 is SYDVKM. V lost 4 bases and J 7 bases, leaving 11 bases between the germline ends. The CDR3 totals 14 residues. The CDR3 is CASSSPGVNSPLHF. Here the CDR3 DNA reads TGTGCCAGCAGTTCCCCAGGGGTCAATTCACCCCTCCACTTT.

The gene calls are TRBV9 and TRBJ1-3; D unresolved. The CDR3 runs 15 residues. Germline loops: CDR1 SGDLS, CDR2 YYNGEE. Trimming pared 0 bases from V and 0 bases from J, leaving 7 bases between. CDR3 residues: CASSVGLDSGNTIYF. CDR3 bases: TGTGCCAGCAGCGTAGGGTTGGACTCTGGAAACACCATATATTTT. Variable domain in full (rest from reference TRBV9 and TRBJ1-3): DSGVTQTPKHLITATGQRVTLRCSPRSGDLSVYWYQQSLDQGLQFLIQYYNGEERAKGNILERFSAQQFPDLHSELNLSSLELGDSALYFCASSVGLDSGNTIYFGEGSWLTVV.

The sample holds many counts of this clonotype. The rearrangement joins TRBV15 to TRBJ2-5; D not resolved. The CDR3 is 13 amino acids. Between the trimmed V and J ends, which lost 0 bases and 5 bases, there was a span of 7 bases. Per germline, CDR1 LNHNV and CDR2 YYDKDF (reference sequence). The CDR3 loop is CATSRDVGETQYF. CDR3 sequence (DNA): TGTGCCACCAGCAGAGATGTGGGGGAGACCCAGTACTTC. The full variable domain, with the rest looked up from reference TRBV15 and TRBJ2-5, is DAMVIQNPRYQVTQFGKPVTLSCSQTLNHNVMYWYQQKSSQAPKLLFHYYDKDFNNEADTPDNFQSRRPNTSFCFLDIRSPGLGDTAMYLCATSRDVGETQYFGPGTRLLVL.

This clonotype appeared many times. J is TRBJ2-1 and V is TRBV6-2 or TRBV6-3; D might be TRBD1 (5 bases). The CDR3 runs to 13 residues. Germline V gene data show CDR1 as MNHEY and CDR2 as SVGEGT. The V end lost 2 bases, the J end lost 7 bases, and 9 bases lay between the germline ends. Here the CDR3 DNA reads TGTGCCAGCAGTTACGCAGGGCGAAATGAGCAGTTCTTC. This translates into CASSYAGRNEQFF.

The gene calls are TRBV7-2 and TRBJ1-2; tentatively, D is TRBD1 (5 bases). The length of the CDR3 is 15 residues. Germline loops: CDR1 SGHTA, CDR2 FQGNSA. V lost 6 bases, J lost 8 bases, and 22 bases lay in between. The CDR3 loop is CASSRPPQDSSGYTF. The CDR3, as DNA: TGTGCCAGCAGTCGCCCACCACAGGATTCCTCGGGCTACACCTTC.

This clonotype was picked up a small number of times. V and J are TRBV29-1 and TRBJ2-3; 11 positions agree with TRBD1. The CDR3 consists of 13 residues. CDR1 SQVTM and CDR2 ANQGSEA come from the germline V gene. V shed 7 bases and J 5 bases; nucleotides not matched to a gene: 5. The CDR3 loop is CSAGQGAGDTQYF. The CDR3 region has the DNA TGCAGCGCAGGACAGGGGGCAGGAGATACGCAGTATTTT.

The CDR3 sequence is CASSYTGTGNADTQYF. CDR3 coding DNA: TGTGCCAGCAGTTACACCGGGACAGGGAACGCAGATACGCAGTATTTT. The rearrangement uses TRBV6-2 or TRBV6-3 and TRBJ2-3; the match to TRBD1 covers 9 bases. The CDR3 has 16 amino acids. CDR1 and CDR2 (germline): MNHEY, SVGEGT. V shed 2 bases and J 4 bases; nucleotides not matched to a gene: 7.

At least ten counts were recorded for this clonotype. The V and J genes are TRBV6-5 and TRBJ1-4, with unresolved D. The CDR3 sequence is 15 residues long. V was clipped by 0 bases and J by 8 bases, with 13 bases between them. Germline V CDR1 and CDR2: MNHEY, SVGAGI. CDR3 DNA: TGTGCCAGCAGTTACTCAGGCCAGGTGACAGAAAAACTGTTTTTT. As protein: CASSYSGQVTEKLFF.

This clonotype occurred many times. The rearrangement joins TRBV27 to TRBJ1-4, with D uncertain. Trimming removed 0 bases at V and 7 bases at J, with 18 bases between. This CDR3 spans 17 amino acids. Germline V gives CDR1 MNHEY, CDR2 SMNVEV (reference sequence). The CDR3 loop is CASSLSKAPGEGEKLFF. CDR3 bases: TGTGCCAGCAGTTTATCGAAAGCACCGGGCGAGGGTGAAAAACTGTTTTTT.

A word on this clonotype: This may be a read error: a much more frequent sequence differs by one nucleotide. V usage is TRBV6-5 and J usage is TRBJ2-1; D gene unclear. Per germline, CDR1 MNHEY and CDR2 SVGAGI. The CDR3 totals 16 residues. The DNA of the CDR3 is TGTGCCAGCGGTTACTCGATTAGCAGCTCCTACAATGAGCAGTTCTTC. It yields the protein CASGYSISSSYNEQFF.

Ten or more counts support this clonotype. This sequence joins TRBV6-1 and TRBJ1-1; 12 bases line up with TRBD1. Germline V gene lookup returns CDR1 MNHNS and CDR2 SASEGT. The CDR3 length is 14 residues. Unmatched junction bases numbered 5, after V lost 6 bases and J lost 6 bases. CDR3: CASRRDRGRSEAFF. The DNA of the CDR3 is TGTGCCAGCAGACGGGACAGGGGGCGCTCTGAAGCTTTCTTT.

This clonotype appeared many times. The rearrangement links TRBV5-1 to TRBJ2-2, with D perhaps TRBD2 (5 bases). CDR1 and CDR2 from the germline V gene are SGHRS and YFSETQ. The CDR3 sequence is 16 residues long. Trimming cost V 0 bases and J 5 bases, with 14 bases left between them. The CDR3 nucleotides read TGCGCCAGCAGCTTGGGGATTAAAAGGGAGACCGGGGAGCTGTTTTTT. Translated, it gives CASSLGIKRETGELFF.

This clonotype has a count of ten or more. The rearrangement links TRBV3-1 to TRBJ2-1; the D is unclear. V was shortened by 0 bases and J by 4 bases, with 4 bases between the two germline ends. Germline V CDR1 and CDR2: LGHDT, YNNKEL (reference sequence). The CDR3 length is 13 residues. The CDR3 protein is CASSQEPYNEQFF. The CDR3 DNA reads TGTGCCAGCAGCCAAGAACCTTACAATGAGCAGTTCTTC.

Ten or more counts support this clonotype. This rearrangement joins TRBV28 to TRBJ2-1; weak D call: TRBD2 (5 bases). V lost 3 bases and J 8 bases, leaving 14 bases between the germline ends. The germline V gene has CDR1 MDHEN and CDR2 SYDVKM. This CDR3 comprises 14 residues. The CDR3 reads CASSFRLSGDEQFF. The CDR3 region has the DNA TGTGCCAGCAGTTTTCGACTATCCGGGGATGAGCAGTTCTTC.

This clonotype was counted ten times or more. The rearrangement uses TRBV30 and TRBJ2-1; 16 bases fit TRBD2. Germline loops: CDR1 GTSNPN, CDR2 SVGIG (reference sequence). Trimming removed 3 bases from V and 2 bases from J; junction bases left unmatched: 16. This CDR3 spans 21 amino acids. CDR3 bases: TGTGCCTGGAGCTTAACCGGACCGGGACTAGCGGGAGGGCCAACCTACAATGAGCAGTTCTTC. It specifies CAWSLTGPGLAGGPTYNEQFF.

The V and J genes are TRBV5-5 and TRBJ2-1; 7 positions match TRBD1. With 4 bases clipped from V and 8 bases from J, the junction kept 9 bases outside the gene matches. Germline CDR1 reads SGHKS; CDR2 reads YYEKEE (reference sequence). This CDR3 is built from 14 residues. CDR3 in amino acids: CASSARTGLDEQFF. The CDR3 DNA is TGTGCCAGCAGCGCTCGGACAGGTTTGGATGAGCAGTTCTTC.

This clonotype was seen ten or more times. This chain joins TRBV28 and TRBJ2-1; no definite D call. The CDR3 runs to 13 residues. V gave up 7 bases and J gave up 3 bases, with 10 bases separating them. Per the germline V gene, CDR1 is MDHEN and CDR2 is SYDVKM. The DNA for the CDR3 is TGTGCCAGCAACCAAGCCAACTACAATGAGCAGTTCTTC. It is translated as CASNQANYNEQFF.

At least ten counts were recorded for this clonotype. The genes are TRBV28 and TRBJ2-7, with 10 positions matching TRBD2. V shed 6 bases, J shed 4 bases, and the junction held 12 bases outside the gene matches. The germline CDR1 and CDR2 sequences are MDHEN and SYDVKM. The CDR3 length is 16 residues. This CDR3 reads CASSRPPSGSVYEQYF. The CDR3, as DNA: TGTGCCAGCAGCCGACCGCCTAGCGGGAGTGTATACGAGCAGTACTTC.